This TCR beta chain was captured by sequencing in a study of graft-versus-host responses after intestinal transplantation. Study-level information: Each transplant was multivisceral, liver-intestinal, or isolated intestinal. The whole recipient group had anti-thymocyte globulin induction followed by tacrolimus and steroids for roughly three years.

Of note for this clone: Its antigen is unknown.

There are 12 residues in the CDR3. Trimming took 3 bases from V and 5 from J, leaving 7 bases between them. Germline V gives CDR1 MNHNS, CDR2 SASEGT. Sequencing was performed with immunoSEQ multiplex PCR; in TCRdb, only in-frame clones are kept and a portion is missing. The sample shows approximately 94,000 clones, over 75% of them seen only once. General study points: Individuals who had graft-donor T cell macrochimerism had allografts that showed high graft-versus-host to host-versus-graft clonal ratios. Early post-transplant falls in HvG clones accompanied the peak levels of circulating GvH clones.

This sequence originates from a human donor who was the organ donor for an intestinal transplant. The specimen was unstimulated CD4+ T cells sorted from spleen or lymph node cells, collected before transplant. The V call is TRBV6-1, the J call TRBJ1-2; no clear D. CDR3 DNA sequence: TGTGCCAGCAGTGACGATCCTTATGGCTACACCTTC. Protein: CASSDDPYGYTF.